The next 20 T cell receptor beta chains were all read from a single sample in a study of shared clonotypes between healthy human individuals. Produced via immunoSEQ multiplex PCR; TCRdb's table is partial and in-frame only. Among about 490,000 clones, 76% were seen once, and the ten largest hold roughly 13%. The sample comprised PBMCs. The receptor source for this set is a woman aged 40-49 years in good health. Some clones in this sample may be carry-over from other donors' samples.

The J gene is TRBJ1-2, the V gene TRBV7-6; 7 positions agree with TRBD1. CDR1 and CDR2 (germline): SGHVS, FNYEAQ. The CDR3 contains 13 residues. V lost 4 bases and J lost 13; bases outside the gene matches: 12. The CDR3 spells CASSSNGDRPLTF. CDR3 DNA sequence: TGTGCCAGCAGCTCCAACGGGGACAGACCTCTCACCTTC.

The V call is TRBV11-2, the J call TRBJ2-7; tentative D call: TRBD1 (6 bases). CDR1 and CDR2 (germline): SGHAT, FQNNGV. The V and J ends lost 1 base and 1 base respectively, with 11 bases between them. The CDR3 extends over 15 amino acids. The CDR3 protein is CASSLVATGSYEQYF. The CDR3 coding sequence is TGTGCCAGCAGCTTAGTCGCGACAGGTTCCTACGAGCAGTACTTC.

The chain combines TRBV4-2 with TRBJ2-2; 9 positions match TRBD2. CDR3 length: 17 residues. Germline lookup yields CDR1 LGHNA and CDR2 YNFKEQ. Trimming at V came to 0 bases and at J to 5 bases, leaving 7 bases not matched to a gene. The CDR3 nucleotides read TGTGCCAGCAGCCAAGATTTGCGGGAGGGCACGACCGGGGAGCTGTTTTTT. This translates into CASSQDLREGTTGELFF.

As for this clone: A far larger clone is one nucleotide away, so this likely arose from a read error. The DNA for the CDR3 is TGTGCCAACAGTTTATCCGGGACAGTTGAAGCTTTCTTT. It is translated as CANSLSGTVEAFF. This sequence joins TRBV28 and TRBJ1-1; TRBD1 aligns across 7 bases. The CDR3 has 13 amino acids. Per germline, CDR1 MDHEN and CDR2 SYDVKM.

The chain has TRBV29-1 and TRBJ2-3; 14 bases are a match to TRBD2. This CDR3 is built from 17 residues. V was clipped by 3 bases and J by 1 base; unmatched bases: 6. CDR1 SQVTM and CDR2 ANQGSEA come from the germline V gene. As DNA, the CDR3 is TGCAGCGTTGAGGGACTAGCGGGAGTAGGTGGCACAGATACGCAGTATTTT. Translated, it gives CSVEGLAGVGGTDTQYF.

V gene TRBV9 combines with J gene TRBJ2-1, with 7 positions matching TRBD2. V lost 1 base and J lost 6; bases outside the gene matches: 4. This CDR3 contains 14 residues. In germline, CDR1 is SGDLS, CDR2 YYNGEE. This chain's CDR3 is CASSVSGGGNEQFF. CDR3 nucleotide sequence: TGTGCCAGCAGCGTATCGGGGGGTGGCAATGAGCAGTTCTTC.

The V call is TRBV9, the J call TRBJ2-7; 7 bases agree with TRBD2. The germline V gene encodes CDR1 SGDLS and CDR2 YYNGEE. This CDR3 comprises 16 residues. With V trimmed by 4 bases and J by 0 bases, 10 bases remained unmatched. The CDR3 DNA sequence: TGTGCCAGCAGCCCCCATCCTCCTAGCGGCTCCTACGAGCAGTACTTC. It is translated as CASSPHPPSGSYEQYF.

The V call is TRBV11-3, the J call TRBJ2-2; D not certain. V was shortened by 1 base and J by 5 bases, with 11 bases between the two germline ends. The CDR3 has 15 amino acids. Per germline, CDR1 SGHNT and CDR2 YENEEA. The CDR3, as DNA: TGTGCCAGCAGCTTAGTAGGGATCGGGACCGGGGAGCTGTTTTTT. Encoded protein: CASSLVGIGTGELFF.

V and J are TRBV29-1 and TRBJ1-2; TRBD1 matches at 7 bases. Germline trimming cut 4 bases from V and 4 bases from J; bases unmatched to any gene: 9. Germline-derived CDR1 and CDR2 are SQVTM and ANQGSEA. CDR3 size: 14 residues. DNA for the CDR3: TGCAGCGTTGCTGGACAGGCCTCATCCTATGGCTACACCTTC. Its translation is CSVAGQASSYGYTF.

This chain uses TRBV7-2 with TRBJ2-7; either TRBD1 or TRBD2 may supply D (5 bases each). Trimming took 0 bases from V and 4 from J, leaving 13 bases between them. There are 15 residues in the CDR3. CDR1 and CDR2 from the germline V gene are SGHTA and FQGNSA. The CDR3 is CASSLAGPRGYEQYF. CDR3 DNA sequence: TGTGCCAGCAGCTTAGCGGGGCCCCGGGGTTACGAGCAGTACTTC. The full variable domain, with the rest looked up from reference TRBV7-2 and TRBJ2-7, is GAGVSQSPSNKVTEKGKDVELRCDPISGHTALYWYRQSLGQGLEFLIYFQGNSAPDKSGLPSDRFSAERTGGSVSTLTIQRTQQEDSAVYLCASSLAGPRGYEQYFGPGTRLTVT.

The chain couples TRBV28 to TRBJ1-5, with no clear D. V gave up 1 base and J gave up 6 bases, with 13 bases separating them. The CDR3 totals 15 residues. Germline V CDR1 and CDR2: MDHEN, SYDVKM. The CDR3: CASSLSAGHGQPQHF. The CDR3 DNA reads TGTGCCAGCAGTTTATCGGCGGGTCACGGTCAGCCCCAGCATTTT.

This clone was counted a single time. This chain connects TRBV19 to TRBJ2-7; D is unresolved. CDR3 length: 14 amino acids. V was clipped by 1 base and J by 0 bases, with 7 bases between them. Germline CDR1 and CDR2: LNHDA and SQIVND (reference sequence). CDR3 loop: CASSIGTASYEQYF. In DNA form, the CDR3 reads TGTGCCAGTAGTATAGGGACGGCCTCCTACGAGCAGTACTTC.

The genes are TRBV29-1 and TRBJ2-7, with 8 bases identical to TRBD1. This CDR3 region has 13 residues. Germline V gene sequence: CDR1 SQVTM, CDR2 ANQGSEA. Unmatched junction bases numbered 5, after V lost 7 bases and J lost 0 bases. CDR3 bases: TGCAGCGGTGGACAGGGTGACTCCTACGAGCAGTACTTC. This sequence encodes CSGGQGDSYEQYF.

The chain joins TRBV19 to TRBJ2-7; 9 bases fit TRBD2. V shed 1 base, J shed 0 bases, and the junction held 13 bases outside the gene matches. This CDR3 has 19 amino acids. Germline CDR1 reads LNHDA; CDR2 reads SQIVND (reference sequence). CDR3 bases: TGTGCCAGTAGTATAGTTGGGGGGCTAGCGGGAATGGGCTCCTACGAGCAGTACTTC. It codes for CASSIVGGLAGMGSYEQYF.

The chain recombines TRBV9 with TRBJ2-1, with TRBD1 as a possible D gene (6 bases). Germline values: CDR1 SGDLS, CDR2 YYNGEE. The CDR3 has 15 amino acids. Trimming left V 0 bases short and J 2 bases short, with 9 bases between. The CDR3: CASSVDNRAYNEQFF. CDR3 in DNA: TGTGCCAGCAGCGTAGACAACAGGGCCTACAATGAGCAGTTCTTC.

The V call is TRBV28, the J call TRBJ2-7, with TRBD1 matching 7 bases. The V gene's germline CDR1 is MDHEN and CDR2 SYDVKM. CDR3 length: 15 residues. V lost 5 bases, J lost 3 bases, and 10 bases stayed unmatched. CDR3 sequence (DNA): TGTGCCAGCAGTCGAGCCCCGGGACAGATCTACGAGCAGTACTTC. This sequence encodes CASSRAPGQIYEQYF.

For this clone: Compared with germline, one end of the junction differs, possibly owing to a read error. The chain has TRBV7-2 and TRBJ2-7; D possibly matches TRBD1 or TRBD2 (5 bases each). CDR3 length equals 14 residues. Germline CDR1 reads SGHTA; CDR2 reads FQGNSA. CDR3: CASSLGRASFEQYF. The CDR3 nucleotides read TGTGCCAGCAGCTTGGGACGAGCTTCCTTCGAGCAGTACTTC.

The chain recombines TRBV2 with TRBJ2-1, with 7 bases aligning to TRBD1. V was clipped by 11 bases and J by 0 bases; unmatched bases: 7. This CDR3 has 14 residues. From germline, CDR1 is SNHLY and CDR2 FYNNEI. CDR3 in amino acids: CAHRQGSSYNEQFF. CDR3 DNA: TGTGCCCACCGACAGGGAAGCTCCTACAATGAGCAGTTCTTC.

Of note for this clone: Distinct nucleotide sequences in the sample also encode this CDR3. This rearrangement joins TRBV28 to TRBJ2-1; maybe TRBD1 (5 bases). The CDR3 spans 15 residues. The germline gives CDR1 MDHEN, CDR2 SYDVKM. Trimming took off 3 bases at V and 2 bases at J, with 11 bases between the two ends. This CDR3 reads CASSFAGSAYNEQFF. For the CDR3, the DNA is TGTGCCAGCAGTTTTGCAGGGTCAGCCTACAATGAGCAGTTCTTC.

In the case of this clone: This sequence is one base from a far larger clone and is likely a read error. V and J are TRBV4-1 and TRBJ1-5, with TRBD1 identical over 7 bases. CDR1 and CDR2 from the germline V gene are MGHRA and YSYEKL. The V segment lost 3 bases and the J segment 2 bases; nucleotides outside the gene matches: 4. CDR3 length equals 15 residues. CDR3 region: CASSHRDSRNQPQHF. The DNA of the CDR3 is TGCGCCAGCAGCCACCGGGACAGTCGCAATCAGCCCCAGCATTTT.